This TCR beta chain stems from a study of control samples from healthy donors and cancer patients. TCRdb keeps only in-frame clones here, not all; method: immunoSEQ multiplex PCR. This table has over 80,000 clones, roughly four fifths appearing once. The sample taken for sequencing was blood. The receptor's source is a man aged 60 to 69 in good health.

This CDR3 is CASSLDPGMSQHF. The CDR3 DNA follows: TGTGCCAGCAGCTTAGATCCAGGAATGTCCCAGCATTTT. The rearrangement joins TRBV11-2 to TRBJ1-5; D gene unclear. Germline V CDR1 and CDR2: SGHAT, FQNNGV. This CDR3 has 13 residues. Deletions cut 0 bases from V and 11 bases from J, with 11 bases between.